These 3 T cell receptor beta chains were all obtained from the same sample, sequenced in a study of neurological immune-mediated disorders. TCRdb ran MiXCR on the 5' RACE reads and lists one entry per CDR3 protein. The sample contains over 45,000 distinct CDR3 sequences, about 26% of which appear only once. The source material was PBMCs. These receptors were obtained from an older woman in good health.

In this sample, this clonotype turned up many times. The chain links TRBV5-6 to TRBJ2-1; the D is unclear. Trimming took 6 bases from V and 0 from J, leaving 13 bases between them. There are 15 residues in the CDR3. Per the germline V gene, CDR1 is SGHDT and CDR2 is YYEEEE. The CDR3 spells CASTPRLNSYNEQFF. CDR3 nucleotide sequence: TGTGCCAGCACCCCGCGGCTGAACTCCTACAATGAGCAGTTCTTC. Drawing the rest from reference TRBV5-6 and TRBJ2-1, the complete variable domain is DAGVTQSPTHLIKTRGQQVTLRCSPKSGHDTVSWYQQALGQGPQFIFQYYEEEERQRGNFPDRFSGHQFPNYSSELNVNALLLGDSALYLCASTPRLNSYNEQFFGPGTRLTVL.

This chain joins TRBV5-5 and TRBJ1-5; D not certain. This CDR3 comprises 15 residues. Germline lookup yields CDR1 SGHKS and CDR2 YYEKEE (reference sequence). V lost 5 bases, J lost 0 bases, and 12 bases lay in between. In nucleotides, the CDR3 is TGTGCCAGCAGTCCTACACCGTTTAGCAATCAGCCCCAGCATTTT. It specifies CASSPTPFSNQPQHF.

The rearrangement joins TRBV20-1 to TRBJ2-3, with TRBD2 matching over 9 bases. V lost 0 bases and J lost 0; bases outside the gene matches: 4. Germline V lookup: CDR1 DFQATT, CDR2 SNEGSKA (reference sequence). The CDR3 is made up of 16 amino acids. CDR3 DNA sequence: TGCAGTGCTAGAGATCAGCTAGCGGGAAGCACAGATACGCAGTATTTT. Protein sequence: CSARDQLAGSTDTQYF.